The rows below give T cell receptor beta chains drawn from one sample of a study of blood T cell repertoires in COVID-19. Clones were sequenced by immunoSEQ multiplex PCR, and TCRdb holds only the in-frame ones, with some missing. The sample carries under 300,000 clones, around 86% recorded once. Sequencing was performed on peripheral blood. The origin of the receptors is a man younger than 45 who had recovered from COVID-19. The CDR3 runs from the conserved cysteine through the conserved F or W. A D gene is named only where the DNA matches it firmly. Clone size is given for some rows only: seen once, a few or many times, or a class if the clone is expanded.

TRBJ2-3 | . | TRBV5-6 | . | TGTGCCAGCAGCCCGTTGGCCCCTCCTAGGGGAGATACGCAGTATTTT | CASSPLAPPRGDTQYF
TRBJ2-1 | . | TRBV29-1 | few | TGCAGCGTTGACCCTGGACAGTACAATGAGCAGTTCTTC | CSVDPGQYNEQFF
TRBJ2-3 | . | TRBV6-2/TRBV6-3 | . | TGTGCCAGCAGTTACGTCGCAGATACGCAGTATTTT | CASSYVADTQYF
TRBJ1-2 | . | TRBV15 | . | TGTGCCACCAGCAGAGGGGGGAGGGGCTACACCTTC | CATSRGGRGYTF
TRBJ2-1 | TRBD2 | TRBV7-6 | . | TGTGCCAGCAGCTTAGGTCCGGAGCGGGGCTTACCTTGGAACTCCTACAATGAGCAGTTCTTC | CASSLGPERGLPWNSYNEQFF
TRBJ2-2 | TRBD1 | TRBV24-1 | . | TGTGCCACCAGTGAACGAAGACAGGGGGAGGGCACCGGGGAGCTGTTTTTT | CATSERRQGEGTGELFF
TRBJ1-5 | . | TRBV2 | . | TGTGCCAGCTTGGCGGAGGGGGGGACTCAGCCCCAGCATTTT | CASLAEGGTQPQHF
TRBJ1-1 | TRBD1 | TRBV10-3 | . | TGTGCCATCAGAACGGGGACAGGGGGCGCCCGGACTGAAGCTTTCTTT | CAIRTGTGGARTEAFF
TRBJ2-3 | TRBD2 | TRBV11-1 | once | TGTGCCAGCCGGGGGGGCGGCACAGATACGCAGTATTTT | CASRGGGTDTQYF
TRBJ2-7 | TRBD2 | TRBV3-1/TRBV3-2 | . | TGTGCCAGCAGCCGCTATGGCGGAGGACTAGCTTACGAGCAGTACTTC | CASSRYGGGLAYEQYF
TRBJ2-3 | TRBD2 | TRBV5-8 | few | TGTGCCAGCAGAGGACTAGCGGGCACAGATACGCAGTATTTT | CASRGLAGTDTQYF
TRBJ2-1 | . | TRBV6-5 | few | TGTGCCAGCAGTTACGGTAGTAGAGATGAGCAGTTCTTC | CASSYGSRDEQFF
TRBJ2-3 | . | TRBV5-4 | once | TGTGCCAGCAGCCAAGTGGGGGCTAGCACAGATACGCAGTATTTT | CASSQVGASTDTQYF
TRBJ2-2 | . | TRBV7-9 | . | TGTGCCAGCAGCTTAGGTACAGCGAACACCGGGGAGCTGTTTTTT | CASSLGTANTGELFF
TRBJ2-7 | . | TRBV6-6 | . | TGTGCCAGCAGTTACAACAGGGTACGCGAGCAGTACTTC | CASSYNRVREQYF
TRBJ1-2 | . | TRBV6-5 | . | TGTGCCAGCAGTACATCTGGGCACTATGGCTACACCTTC | CASSTSGHYGYTF
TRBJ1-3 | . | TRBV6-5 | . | TGTGCCAGCAGTAGGGGTAGAGGAAACACCATATATTTT | CASSRGRGNTIYF
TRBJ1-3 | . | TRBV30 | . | TGTGCCTGGAGTGCAGGGGCCGGAAACACCATATATTTT | CAWSAGAGNTIYF
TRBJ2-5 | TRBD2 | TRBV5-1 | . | TGCGCCAGCAGCTTACCCGACGGACTAGCGGGGAAGACCCAGTACTTC | CASSLPDGLAGKTQYF
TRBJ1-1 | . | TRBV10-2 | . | TGCGCCAGCAGTTCCCGATTCGACAGAGTCATGAACACTGAAGCTTTCTTT | CASSSRFDRVMNTEAFF
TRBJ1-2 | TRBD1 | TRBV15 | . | TGTGCCACCAGCCGCAGGGACAGGGGTTACGACCGCTATGGCTACACCTTC | CATSRRDRGYDRYGYTF
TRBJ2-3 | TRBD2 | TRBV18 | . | TGTGCCAGCTCACGCCCAGGACTAGATCCCACAGATACGCAGTATTTT | CASSRPGLDPTDTQYF
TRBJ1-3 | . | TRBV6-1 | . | TGTGCCAGCAGTGAAGCCTCCAGGGCCTACTCTGGAAACACCATATATTTT | CASSEASRAYSGNTIYF
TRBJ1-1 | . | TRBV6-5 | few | TGTGCCAGCAGTTACTCGGCAGGGAACACTGAAGCTTTCTTT | CASSYSAGNTEAFF